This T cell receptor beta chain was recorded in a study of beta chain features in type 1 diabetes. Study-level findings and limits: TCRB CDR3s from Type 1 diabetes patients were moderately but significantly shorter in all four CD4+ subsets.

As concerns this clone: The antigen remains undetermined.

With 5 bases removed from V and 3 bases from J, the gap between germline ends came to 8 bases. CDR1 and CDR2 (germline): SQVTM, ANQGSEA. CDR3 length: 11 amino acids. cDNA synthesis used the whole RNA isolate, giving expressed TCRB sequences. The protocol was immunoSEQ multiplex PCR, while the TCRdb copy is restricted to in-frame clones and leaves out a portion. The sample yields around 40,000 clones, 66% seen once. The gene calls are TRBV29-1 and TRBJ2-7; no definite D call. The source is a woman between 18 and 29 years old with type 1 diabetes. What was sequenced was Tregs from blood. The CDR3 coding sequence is TGCAGCGTTTACAGTGTCTACGAGCAGTACTTC. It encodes CSVYSVYEQYF.